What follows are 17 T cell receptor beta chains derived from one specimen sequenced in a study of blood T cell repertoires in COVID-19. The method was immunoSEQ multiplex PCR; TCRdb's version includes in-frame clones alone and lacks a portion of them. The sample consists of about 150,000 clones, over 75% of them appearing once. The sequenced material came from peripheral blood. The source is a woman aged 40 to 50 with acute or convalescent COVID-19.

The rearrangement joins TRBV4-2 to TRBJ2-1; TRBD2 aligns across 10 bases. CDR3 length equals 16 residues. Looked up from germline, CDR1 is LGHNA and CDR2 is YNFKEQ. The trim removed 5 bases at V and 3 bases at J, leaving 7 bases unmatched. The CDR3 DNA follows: TGTGCCAGCAGCGAACCGGGACTAGCGCTCTACAATGAGCAGTTCTTC. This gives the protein CASSEPGLALYNEQFF.

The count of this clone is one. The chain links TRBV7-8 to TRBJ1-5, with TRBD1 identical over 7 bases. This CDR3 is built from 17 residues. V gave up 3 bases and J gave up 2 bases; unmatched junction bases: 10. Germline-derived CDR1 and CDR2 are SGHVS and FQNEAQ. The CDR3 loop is CASSLERGRQGNQPQHF. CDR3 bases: TGTGCCAGCAGCTTGGAAAGGGGGCGACAAGGCAATCAGCCCCAGCATTTT. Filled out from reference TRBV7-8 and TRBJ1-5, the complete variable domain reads GAGVSQSPRYKVAKRGQDVALRCDPISGHVSLFWYQQALGQGPEFLTYFQNEAQLDKSGLPSDRFFAERPEGSVSTLKIQRTQQEDSAVYLCASSLERGRQGNQPQHFGDGTRLSIL.

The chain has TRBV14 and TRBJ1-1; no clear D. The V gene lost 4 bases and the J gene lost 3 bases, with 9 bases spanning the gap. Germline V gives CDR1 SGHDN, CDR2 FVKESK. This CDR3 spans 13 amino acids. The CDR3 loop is CASSLSLDTEAFF. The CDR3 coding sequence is TGTGCCAGCAGCCTTTCACTGGACACTGAAGCTTTCTTT.

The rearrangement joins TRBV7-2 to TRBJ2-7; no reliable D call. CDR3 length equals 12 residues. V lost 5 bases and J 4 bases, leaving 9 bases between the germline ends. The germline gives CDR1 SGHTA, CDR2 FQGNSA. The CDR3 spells CASSPSGYEQYF. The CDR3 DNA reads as TGTGCCAGCAGCCCATCGGGTTACGAGCAGTACTTC.

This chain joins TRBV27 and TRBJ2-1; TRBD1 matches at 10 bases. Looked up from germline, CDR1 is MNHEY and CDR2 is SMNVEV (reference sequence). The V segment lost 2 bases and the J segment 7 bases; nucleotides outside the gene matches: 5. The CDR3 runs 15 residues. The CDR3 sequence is CASSLRTGGWNEQFF. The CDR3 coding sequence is TGTGCCAGCAGTTTAAGGACAGGGGGTTGGAATGAGCAGTTCTTC.

CDR3 sequence reads: CASSIGGLAGGRGKNIQYF. The CDR3 DNA follows: TGTGCCAGTAGTATCGGAGGACTAGCGGGAGGGAGAGGCAAAAACATTCAGTACTTC. The chain combines TRBV19 with TRBJ2-4, with 15 bases that match TRBD2. CDR3 length: 19 amino acids. Per the germline V gene, CDR1 is LNHDA and CDR2 is SQIVND (reference sequence). V dropped 3 bases and J dropped 3; count of bases not matched to a gene: 9.

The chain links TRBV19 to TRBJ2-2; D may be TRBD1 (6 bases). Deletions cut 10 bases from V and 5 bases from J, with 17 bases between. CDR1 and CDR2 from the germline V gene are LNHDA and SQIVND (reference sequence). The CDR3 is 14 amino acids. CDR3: CATDQGFRTGELFF. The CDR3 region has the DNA TGTGCCACTGATCAGGGGTTTCGGACCGGGGAGCTGTTTTTT. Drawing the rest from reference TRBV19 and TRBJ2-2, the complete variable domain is DGGITQSPKYLFRKEGQNVTLSCEQNLNHDAMYWYRQDPGQGLRLIYYSQIVNDFQKGDIAEGYSVSREKKESFPLTVTSAQKNPTAFYLCATDQGFRTGELFFGEGSRLTVL.

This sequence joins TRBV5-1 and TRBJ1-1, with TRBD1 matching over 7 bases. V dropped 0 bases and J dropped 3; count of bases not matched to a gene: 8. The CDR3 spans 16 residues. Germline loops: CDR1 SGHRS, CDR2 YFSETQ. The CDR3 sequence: CASSLGDGRGYTEAFF. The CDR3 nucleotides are TGCGCCAGCAGCTTGGGGGATGGCAGGGGGTACACTGAAGCTTTCTTT.

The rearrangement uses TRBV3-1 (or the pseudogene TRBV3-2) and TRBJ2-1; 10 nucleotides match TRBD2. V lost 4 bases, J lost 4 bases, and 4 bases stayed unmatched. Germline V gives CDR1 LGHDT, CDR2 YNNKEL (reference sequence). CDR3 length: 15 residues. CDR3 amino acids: CASSPPSGSYNEQFF. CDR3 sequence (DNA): TGTGCCAGCAGCCCACCTAGCGGGAGTTACAATGAGCAGTTCTTC.

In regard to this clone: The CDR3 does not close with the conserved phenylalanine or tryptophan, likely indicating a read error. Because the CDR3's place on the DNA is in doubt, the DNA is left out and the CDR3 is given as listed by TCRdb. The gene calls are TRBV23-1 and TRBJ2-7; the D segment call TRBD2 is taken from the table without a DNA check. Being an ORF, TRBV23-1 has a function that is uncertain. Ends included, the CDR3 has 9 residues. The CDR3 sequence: CASTQRGVR.

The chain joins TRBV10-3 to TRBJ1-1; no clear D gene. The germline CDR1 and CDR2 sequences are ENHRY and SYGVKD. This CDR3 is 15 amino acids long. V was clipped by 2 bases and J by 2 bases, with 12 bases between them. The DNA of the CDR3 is TGTGCCATCAGTGAGCCTAAAGCCCGAAACACTGAAGCTTTCTTT. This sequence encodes CAISEPKARNTEAFF.

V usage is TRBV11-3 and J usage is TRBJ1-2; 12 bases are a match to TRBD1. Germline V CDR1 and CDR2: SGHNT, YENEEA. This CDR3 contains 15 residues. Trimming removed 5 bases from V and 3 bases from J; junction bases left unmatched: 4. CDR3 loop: CASSPGQGADYGYTF. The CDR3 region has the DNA TGTGCCAGCAGCCCGGGACAGGGGGCTGACTATGGCTACACCTTC.

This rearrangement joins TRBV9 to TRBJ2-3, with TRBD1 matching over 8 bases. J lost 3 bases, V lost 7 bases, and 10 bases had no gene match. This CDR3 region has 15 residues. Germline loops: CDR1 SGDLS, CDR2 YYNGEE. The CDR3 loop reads CASSRGQGETDTQYF. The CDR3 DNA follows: TGTGCCAGCTCCAGAGGACAGGGTGAAACAGATACGCAGTATTTT.

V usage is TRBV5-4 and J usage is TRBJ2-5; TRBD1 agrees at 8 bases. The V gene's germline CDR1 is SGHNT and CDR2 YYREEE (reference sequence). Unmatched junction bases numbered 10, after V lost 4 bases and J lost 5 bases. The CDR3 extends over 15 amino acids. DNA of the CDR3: TGTGCCAGCAGCCTACAGGGGGGAGTTGGCGAGACCCAGTACTTC. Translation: CASSLQGGVGETQYF.

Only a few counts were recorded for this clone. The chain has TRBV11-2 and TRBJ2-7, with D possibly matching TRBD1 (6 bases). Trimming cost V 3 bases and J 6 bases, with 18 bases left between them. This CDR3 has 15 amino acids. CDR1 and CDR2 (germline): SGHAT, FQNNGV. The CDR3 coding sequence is TGTGCCAGCAGCTTTTCCCCCACACAGGGCTCCGAGCAGTACTTC. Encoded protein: CASSFSPTQGSEQYF.

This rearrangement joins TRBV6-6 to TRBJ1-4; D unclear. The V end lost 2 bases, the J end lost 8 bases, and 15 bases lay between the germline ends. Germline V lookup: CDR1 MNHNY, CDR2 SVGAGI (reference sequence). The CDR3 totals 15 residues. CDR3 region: CASSYVSGDHEKLFF. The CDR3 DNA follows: TGTGCCAGCAGTTACGTTTCCGGGGATCACGAAAAACTGTTTTTT.

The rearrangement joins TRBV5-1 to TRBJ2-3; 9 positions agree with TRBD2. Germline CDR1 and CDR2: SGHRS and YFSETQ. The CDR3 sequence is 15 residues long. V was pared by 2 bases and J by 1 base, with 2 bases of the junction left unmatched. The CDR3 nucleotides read TGCGCCAGCAGCTTCTCTAGCGGGGGCACAGATACGCAGTATTTT. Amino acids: CASSFSSGGTDTQYF. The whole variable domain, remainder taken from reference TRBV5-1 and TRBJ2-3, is KAGVTQTPRYLIKTRGQQVTLSCSPISGHRSVSWYQQTPGQGLQFLFEYFSETQRNKGNFPGRFSGRQFSNSRSEMNVSTLELGDSALYLCASSFSSGGTDTQYFGPGTRLTVL.